The 5 T cell receptor beta chains reported below all come from one sample, sequenced in a study of cytomegalovirus exposure and HLA in healthy donors. Vbeta (60) and Jbeta (13) primers were used in the PCR. Profiled with immunoSEQ multiplex PCR; TCRdb holds only in-frame clones, not every one. The sample holds under 200,000 clones, approximately 80% seen once. The sample consisted of PBMCs. All receptors derive from a female donor in good health and CMV-seronegative.

The chain joins TRBV9 to TRBJ1-4, with D unclear. V lost 4 bases to trimming and J lost 1 base, with 11 bases between them. The germline CDR1 and CDR2 sequences are SGDLS and YYNGEE. This CDR3 is built from 15 residues. CDR3 sequence: CASSPNQRTNEKLFF. In DNA form, the CDR3 reads TGTGCCAGCAGCCCCAACCAGCGAACTAATGAAAAACTGTTTTTT.

This chain uses TRBV19 with TRBJ2-5; 10 nucleotides align to TRBD2. V trimming: 5 bases; J trimming: 4 bases; junction bases outside the gene matches: 13. The CDR3 sequence is 17 residues long. Germline V gives CDR1 LNHDA, CDR2 SQIVND (reference sequence). CDR3 sequence: CASSGILAGDNRETQYF. In DNA form, the CDR3 reads TGTGCCAGTAGTGGTATTCTAGCGGGAGATAATCGAGAGACCCAGTACTTC.

The V gene is TRBV27, the J gene TRBJ2-1; D call uncertain. The V gene's germline CDR1 is MNHEY and CDR2 SMNVEV (reference sequence). Trimming stripped 4 bases from V and 2 bases from J, with 6 bases between. CDR3 length: 13 residues. The CDR3 loop is CASSYRAYNEQFF. CDR3 DNA: TGTGCCAGCAGTTATCGAGCCTACAATGAGCAGTTCTTC.

V usage is TRBV7-6 and J usage is TRBJ1-6, with 11 bases identical to TRBD1. Germline CDR1 reads SGHVS; CDR2 reads FNYEAQ. The CDR3 is 17 residues long. V shed 5 bases, J shed 7 bases, and the junction held 10 bases outside the gene matches. The CDR3 nucleotides are TGTGCCAGCAGCCCTAGCGGACAGGGGGCGCGAAATTCACCCCTCCACTTT. Protein product: CASSPSGQGARNSPLHF.

The chain couples TRBV11-2 to TRBJ2-7; maybe TRBD1 (6 bases). The CDR3 is 14 residues long. CDR1 SGHAT and CDR2 FQNNGV come from the germline V gene. V was clipped by 7 bases and J by 4 bases, with 17 bases between them. CDR3 residues: CASTPTGTLYEQYF. The CDR3, as DNA: TGTGCCAGCACCCCTACCGGGACATTGTACGAGCAGTACTTC.